This TCR beta chain was obtained from a study of graft-versus-host responses after intestinal transplantation. Study in general: The recipients all started with anti-thymocyte globulin induction and then took tacrolimus and steroids for 3 to 4 years. Study conclusions and caveats: Recipient marrow harbored GvH clones, some of which surfaced first in ileum or blood.

Profiling relied on immunoSEQ multiplex PCR, and the TCRdb table lists in-frame clones only, not all of them. The repertoire has about 96,000 clones, around nine tenths of them found once; the top ten carry 0.15% to 0.2%. Details on this clone: The antigen remains unidentified.

Germline V gene data show CDR1 as GTSNPN and CDR2 as SVGIG (reference sequence). V was clipped by 3 bases and J by 3 bases; unmatched bases: 13. The CDR3 is made up of 16 amino acids. The chain recombines TRBV30 with TRBJ2-7; TRBD1 matches at 8 bases. The TCR comes from a human donor who received an intestinal transplant. The starting material was unstimulated CD4+ T cells sorted from spleen or lymph node cells, obtained before intestinal transplant. The CDR3 region has the DNA TGTGCCTGGAGAGCTCCTGGACAGGGACGCGACTACGAGCAGTACTTC. This translates into CAWRAPGQGRDYEQYF.